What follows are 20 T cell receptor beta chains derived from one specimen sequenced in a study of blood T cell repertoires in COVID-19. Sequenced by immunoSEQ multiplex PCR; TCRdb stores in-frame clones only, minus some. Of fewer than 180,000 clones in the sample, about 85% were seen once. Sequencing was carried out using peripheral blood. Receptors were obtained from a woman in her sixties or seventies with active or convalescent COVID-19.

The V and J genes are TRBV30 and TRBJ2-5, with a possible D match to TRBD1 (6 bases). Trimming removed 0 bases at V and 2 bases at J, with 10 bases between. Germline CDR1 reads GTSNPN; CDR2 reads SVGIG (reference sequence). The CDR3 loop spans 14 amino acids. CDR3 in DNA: TGTGCCTGGAGTGTAGGACAGAAACAAGAGACCCAGTACTTC. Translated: CAWSVGQKQETQYF.

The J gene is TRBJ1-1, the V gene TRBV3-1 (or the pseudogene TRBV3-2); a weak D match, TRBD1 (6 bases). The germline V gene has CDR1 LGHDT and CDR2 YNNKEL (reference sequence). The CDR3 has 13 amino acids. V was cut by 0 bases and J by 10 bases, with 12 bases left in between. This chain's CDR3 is CASSQEVRGRAFF. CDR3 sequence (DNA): TGTGCCAGCAGCCAAGAGGTCAGGGGTAGAGCTTTCTTT.

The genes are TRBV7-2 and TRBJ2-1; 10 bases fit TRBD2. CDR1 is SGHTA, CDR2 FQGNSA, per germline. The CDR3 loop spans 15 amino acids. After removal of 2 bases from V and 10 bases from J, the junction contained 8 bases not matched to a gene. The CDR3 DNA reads TGTGCCAGCAGCTTACGTGAACTAGCGGGGAACGAGCAGTTCTTC. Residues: CASSLRELAGNEQFF. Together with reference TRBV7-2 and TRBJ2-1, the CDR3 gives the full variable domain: GAGVSQSPSNKVTEKGKDVELRCDPISGHTALYWYRQSLGQGLEFLIYFQGNSAPDKSGLPSDRFSAERTGGSVSTLTIQRTQQEDSAVYLCASSLRELAGNEQFFGPGTRLTVL.

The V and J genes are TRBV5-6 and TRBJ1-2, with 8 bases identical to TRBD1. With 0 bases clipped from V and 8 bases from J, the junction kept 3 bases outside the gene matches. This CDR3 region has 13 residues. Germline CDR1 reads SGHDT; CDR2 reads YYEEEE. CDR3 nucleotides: TGTGCCAGCAGCTTGGGGACAGGGTCCGGCTACACCTTC. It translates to CASSLGTGSGYTF. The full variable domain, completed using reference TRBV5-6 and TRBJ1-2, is DAGVTQSPTHLIKTRGQQVTLRCSPKSGHDTVSWYQQALGQGPQFIFQYYEEEERQRGNFPDRFSGHQFPNYSSELNVNALLLGDSALYLCASSLGTGSGYTFGSGTRLTVV.

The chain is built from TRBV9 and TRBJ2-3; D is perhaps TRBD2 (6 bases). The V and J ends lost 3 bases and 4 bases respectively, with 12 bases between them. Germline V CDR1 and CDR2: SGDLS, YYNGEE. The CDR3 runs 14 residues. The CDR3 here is CASSAGDLSDTQYF. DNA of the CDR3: TGTGCCAGCAGCGCGGGAGATCTCTCAGATACGCAGTATTTT.

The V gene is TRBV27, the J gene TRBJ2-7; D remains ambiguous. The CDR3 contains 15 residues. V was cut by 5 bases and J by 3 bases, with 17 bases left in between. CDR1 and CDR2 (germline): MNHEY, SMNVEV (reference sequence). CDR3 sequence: CASSPHLAVLYEQYF. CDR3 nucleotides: TGTGCCAGCAGTCCACACCTGGCAGTTCTCTACGAGCAGTACTTC.

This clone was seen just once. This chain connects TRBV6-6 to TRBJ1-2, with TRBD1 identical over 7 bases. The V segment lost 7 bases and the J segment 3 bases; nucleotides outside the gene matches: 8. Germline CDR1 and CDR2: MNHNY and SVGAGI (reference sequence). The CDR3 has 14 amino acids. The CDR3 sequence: CASKPTGSDYGYTF. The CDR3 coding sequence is TGTGCCAGCAAGCCGACAGGGTCCGACTATGGCTACACCTTC.

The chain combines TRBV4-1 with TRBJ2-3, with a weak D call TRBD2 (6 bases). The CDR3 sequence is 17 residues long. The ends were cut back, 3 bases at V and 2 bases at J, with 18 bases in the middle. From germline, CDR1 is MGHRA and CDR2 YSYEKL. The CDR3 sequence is CASSQGGPRPLTDTQYF. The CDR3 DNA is TGCGCCAGCAGCCAGGGGGGTCCCCGACCGCTCACAGATACGCAGTATTTT.

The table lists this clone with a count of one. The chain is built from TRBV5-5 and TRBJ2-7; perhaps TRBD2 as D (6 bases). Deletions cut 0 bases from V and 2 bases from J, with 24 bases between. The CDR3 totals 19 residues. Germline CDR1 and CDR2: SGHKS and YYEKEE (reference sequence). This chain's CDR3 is CASSLALGSGGNRPYEQYF. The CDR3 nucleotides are TGTGCCAGCAGCTTGGCCCTGGGGTCTGGGGGGAACCGACCCTACGAGCAGTACTTC. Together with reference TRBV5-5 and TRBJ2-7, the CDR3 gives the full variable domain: DAGVTQSPTHLIKTRGQQVTLRCSPISGHKSVSWYQQVLGQGPQFIFQYYEKEERGRGNFPDRFSARQFPNYSSELNVNALLLGDSALYLCASSLALGSGGNRPYEQYFGPGTRLTVT.

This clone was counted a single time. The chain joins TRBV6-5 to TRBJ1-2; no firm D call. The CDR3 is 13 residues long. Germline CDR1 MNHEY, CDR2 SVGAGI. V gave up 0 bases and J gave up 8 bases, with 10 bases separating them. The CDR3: CASSYSPLGGYTF. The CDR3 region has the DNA TGTGCCAGCAGTTACTCCCCCCTCGGGGGCTACACCTTC.

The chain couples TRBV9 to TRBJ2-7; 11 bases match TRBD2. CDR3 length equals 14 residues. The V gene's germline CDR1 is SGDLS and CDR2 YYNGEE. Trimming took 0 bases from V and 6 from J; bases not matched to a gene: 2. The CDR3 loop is CASSVGLAGLEQYF. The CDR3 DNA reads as TGTGCCAGCAGCGTAGGACTAGCGGGGCTCGAGCAGTACTTC.

The CDR3 region has the DNA TGCGCCAGCAGCCAAGATCGCCAGGCGGGAACAGGGGACGCCGGGGAGCTGTTTTTT. Protein: CASSQDRQAGTGDAGELFF. The chain is built from TRBV4-3 and TRBJ2-2, with a possible D match to TRBD1 (7 bases). The CDR3 has 19 residues. CDR1 LGHNA and CDR2 YSLEER come from the germline V gene. V gave up 0 bases and J gave up 6 bases, with 23 bases separating them.

CDR3 in DNA: TGTGCCAGCAGCTTTGTTAGTTACCCCTACGAGCAGTACTTC. Its protein product is CASSFVSYPYEQYF. The rearrangement links TRBV11-2 to TRBJ2-7; D is ambiguous. CDR1 SGHAT and CDR2 FQNNGV come from the germline V gene. The CDR3 loop spans 14 amino acids. V shed 3 bases and J shed 2 bases, with 11 bases lying between them.

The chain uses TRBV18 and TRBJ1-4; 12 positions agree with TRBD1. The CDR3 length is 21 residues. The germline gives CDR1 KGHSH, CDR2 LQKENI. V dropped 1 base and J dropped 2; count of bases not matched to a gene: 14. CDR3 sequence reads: CASSPRPRDRGPGQTNEKLFF. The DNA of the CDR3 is TGTGCCAGCTCACCACGACCTAGGGACAGGGGGCCAGGCCAGACTAATGAAAAACTGTTTTTT.

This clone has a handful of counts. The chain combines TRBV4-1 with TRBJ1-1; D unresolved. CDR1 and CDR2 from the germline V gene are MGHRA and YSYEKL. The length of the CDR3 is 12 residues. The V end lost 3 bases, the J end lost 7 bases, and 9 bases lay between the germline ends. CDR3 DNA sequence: TGCGCCAGCAGCCACCCTCGGGGTGAAGCTTTCTTT. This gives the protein CASSHPRGEAFF.

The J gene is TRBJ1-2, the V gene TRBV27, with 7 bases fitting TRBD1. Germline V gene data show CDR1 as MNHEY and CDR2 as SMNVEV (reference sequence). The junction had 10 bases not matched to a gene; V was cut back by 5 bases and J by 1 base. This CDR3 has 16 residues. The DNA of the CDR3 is TGTGCCAGCAGTGCGCGACAGGGAGAGAGTAACTATGGCTACACCTTC. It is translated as CASSARQGESNYGYTF.

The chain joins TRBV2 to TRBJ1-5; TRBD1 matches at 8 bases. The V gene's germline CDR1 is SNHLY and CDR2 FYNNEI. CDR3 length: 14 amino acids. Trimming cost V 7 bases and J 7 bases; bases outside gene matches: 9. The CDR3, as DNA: TGTGCCAGCACATCCGCAGGGGGCGGACAGCCCCAGCATTTT. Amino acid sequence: CASTSAGGGQPQHF.

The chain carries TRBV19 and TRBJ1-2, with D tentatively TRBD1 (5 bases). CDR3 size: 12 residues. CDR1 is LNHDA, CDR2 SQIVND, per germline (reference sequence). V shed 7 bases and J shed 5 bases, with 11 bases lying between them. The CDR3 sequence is CASTPGGYGYTF. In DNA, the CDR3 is TGTGCCAGTACCCCCGGGGGATATGGCTACACCTTC.

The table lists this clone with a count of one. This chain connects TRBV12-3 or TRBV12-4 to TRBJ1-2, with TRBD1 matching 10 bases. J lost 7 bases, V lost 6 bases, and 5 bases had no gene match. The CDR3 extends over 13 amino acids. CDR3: CASSRGQGLGYTF. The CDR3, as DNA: TGTGCCAGCAGCCGGGGACAGGGGCTTGGCTACACCTTC.

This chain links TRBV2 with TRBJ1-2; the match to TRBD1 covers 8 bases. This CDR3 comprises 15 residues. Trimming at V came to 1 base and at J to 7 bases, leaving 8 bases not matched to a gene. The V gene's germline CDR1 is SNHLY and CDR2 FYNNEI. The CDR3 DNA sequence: TGTGCCAGCAGTGAAGATGGCAGGGGGCGCGGTGGCTACACCTTC. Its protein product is CASSEDGRGRGGYTF.